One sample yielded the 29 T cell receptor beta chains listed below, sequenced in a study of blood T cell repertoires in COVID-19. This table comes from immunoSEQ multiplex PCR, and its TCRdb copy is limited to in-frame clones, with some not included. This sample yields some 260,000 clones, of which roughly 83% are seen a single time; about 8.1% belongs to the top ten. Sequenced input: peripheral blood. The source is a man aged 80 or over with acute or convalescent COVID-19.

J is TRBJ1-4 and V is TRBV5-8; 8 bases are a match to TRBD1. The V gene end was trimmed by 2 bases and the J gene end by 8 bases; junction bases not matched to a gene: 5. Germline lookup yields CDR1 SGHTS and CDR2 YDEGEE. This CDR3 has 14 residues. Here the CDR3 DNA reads TGTGCCAGCAGCTTCTGGACAGGGCAGGAAAAACTGTTTTTT. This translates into CASSFWTGQEKLFF.

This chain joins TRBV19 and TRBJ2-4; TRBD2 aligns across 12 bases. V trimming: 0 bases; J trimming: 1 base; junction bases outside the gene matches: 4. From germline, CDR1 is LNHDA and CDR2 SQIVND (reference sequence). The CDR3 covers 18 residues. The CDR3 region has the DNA TGTGCCAGTAGTATAGATAGACTAGCGGGAGATGCCAAAAACATTCAGTACTTC. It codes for CASSIDRLAGDAKNIQYF.

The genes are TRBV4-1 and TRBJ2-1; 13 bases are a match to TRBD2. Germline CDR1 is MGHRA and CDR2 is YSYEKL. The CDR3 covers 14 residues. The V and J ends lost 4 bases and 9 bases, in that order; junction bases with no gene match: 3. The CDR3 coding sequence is TGCGCCAGCAGCCTGGGACTAGCGGGATTTGAGCAGTTCTTC. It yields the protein CASSLGLAGFEQFF.

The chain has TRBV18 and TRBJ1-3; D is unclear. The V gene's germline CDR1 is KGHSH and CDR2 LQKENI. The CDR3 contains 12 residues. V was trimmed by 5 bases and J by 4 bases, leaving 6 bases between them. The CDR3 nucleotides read TGTGCCAGCTCAGTACGGGGAAACACCATATATTTT. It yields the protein CASSVRGNTIYF.

The CDR3 coding sequence is TGTGCCAGCAGTTACGGGGCAGAAAATAATTCACCCCTCCACTTT. The encoded protein is CASSYGAENNSPLHF. The V call is TRBV6-5, the J call TRBJ1-6; tentative D call: TRBD1 (5 bases). This CDR3 comprises 15 residues. Per germline, CDR1 MNHEY and CDR2 SVGAGI. Trimming took 2 bases from V and 5 from J, leaving 10 bases between them.

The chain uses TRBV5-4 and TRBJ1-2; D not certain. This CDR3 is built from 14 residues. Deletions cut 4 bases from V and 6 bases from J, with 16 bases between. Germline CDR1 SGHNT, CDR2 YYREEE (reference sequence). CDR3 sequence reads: CASSPNQDTDGYTF. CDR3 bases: TGTGCCAGCAGCCCAAACCAAGACACCGATGGCTACACCTTC.

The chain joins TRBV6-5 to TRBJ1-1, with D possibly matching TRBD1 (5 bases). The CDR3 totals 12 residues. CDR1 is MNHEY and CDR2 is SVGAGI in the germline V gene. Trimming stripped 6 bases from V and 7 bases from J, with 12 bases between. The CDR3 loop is CASRGLTGEAFF. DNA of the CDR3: TGTGCCAGCAGGGGTTTAACAGGTGAAGCTTTCTTT.

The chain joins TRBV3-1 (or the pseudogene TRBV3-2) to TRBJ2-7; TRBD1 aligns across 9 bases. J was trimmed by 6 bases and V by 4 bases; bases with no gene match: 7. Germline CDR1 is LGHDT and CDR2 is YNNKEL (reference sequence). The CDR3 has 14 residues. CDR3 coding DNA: TGTGCCAGCAGCCCCTACCGGGACAGGGCCGAGCAGTACTTC. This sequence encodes CASSPYRDRAEQYF.

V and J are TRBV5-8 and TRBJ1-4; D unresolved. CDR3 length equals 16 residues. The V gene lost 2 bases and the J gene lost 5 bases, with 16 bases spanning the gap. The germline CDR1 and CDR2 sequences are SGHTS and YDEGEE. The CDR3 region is CASSFEVQLKNEKLFF. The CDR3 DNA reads TGTGCCAGCAGCTTTGAGGTTCAACTTAAGAATGAAAAACTGTTTTTT.

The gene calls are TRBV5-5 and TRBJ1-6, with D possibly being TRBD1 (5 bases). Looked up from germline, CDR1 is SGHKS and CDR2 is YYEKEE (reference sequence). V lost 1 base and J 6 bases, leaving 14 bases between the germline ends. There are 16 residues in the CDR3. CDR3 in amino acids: CASSLLGPPGNSPLHF. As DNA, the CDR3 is TGTGCCAGCAGCTTGTTGGGGCCGCCTGGTAATTCACCCCTCCACTTT.

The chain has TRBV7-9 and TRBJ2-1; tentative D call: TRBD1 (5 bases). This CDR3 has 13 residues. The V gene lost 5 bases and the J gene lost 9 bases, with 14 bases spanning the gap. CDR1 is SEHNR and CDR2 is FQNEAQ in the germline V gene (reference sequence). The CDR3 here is CASSATTRGEQFF. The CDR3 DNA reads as TGTGCCAGCAGCGCAACAACAAGGGGTGAGCAGTTCTTC.

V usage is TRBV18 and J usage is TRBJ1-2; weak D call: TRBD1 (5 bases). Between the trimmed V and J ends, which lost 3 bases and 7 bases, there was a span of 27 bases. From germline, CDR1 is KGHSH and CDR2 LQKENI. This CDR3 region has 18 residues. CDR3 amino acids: CASSPPMRVTGAAGGYTF. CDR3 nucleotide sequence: TGTGCCAGCTCACCTCCTATGCGCGTTACAGGCGCGGCAGGTGGCTACACCTTC.

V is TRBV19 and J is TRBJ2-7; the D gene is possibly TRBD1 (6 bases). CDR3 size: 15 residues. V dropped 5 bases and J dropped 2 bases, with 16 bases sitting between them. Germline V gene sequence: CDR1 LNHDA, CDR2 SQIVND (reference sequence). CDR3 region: CASSPLRDNTYEQYF. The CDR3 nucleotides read TGTGCCAGTAGTCCCCTCCGGGACAACACCTACGAGCAGTACTTC.

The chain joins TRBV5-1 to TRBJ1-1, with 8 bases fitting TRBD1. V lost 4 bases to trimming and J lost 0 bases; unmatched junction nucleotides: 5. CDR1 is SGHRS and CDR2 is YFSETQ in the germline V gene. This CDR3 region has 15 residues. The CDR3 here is CASSSAGGMNTEAFF. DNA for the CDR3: TGCGCCAGCAGCAGCGCAGGGGGCATGAACACTGAAGCTTTCTTT.

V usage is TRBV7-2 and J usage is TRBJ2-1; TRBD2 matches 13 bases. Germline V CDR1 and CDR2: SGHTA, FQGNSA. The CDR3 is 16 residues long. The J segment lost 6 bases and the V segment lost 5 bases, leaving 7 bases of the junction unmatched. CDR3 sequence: CASSPVGLAGPNEQFF. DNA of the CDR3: TGTGCCAGCAGCCCCGTGGGACTAGCGGGACCCAATGAGCAGTTCTTC.

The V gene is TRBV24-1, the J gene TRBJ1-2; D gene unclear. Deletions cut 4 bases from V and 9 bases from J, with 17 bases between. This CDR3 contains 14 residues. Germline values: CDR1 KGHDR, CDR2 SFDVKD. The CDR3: CATSDPAVASRYTF. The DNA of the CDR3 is TGTGCCACCAGTGACCCCGCGGTGGCCTCCCGCTACACCTTC.

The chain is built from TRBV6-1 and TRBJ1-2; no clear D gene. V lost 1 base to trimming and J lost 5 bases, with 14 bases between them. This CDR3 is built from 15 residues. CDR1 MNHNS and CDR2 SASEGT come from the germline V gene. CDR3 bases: TGTGCCAGCAGTGAAGGCAGAGGCCCCGCGTATGGCTACACCTTC. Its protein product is CASSEGRGPAYGYTF.

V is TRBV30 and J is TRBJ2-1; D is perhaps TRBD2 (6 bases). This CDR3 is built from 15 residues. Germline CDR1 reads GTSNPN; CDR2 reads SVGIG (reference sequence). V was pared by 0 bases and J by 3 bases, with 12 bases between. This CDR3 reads CAWSVALASYNEQFF. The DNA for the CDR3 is TGTGCCTGGAGTGTAGCGCTAGCGAGCTACAATGAGCAGTTCTTC.

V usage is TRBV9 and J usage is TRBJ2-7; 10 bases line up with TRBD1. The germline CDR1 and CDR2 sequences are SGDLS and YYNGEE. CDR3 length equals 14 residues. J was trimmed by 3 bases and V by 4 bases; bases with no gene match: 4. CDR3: CASSFRDRGYEQYF. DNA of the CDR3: TGTGCCAGCAGCTTCCGGGACAGGGGCTACGAGCAGTACTTC.

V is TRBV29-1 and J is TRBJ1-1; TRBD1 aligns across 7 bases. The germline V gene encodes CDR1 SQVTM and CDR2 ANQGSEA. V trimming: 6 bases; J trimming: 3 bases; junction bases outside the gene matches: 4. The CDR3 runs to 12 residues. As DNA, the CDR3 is TGCAGCGTCAGGGGGTGGGACACTGAAGCTTTCTTT. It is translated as CSVRGWDTEAFF.

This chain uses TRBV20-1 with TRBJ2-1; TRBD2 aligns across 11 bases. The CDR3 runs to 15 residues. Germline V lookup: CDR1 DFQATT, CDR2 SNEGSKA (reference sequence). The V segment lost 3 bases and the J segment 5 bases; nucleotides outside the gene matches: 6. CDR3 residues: CSASPSGGPDNEQFF. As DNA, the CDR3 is TGCAGTGCTAGTCCTAGCGGGGGGCCCGACAATGAGCAGTTCTTC.

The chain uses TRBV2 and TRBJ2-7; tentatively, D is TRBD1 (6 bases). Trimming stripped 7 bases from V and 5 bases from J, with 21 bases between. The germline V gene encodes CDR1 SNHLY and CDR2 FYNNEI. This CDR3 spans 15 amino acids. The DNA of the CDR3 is TGTGCCAGCACTCCCCGGTTGGGGGCGCCACACGAGCAGTACTTC. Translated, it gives CASTPRLGAPHEQYF.

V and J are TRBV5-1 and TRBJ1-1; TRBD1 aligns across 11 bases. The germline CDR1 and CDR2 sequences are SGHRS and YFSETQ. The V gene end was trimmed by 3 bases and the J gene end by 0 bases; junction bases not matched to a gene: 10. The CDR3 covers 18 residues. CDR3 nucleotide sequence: TGCGCCAGCAGCTCTCCGGGACAGGGGGTTTCTATGAACACTGAAGCTTTCTTT. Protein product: CASSSPGQGVSMNTEAFF.

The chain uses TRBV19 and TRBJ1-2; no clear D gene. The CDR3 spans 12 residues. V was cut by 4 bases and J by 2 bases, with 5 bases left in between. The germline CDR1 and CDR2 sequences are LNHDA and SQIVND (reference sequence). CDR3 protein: CASSTRNYGYTF. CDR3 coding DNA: TGTGCCAGTAGTACCAGGAACTATGGCTACACCTTC.

CDR3 DNA sequence: TGTGCCAGCAGCTTGGACCAGTCTTATGGCTACACCTTC. Translation: CASSLDQSYGYTF. The gene calls are TRBV5-6 and TRBJ1-2, with unresolved D. The CDR3 length is 13 residues. V lost 0 bases and J lost 5, with 8 bases in between. Germline CDR1 reads SGHDT; CDR2 reads YYEEEE.

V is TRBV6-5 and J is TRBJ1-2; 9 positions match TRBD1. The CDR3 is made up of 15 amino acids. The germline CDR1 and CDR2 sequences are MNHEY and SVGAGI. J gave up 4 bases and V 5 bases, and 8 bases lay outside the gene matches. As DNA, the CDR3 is TGTGCCAGCAGTCCTGACAGGGGGTTTGCCTATGGCTACACCTTC. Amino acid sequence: CASSPDRGFAYGYTF.

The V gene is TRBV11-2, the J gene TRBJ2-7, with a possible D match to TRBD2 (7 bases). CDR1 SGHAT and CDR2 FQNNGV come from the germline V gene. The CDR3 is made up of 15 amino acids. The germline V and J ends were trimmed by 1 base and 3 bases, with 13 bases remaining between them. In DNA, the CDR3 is TGTGCCAGCAGCTTAGGCGGGGGCCCTTACTACGAGCAGTACTTC. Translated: CASSLGGGPYYEQYF. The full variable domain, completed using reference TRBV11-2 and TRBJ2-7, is EAGVAQSPRYKIIEKRQSVAFWCNPISGHATLYWYQQILGQGPKLLIQFQNNGVVDDSQLPKDRFSAERLKGVDSTLKIQPAKLEDSAVYLCASSLGGGPYYEQYFGPGTRLTVT.

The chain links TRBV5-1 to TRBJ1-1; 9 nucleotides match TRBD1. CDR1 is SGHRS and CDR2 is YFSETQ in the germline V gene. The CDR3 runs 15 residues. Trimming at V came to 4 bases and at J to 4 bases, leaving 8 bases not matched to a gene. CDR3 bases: TGCGCCAGCAGCCTAACACAGGGGGCAGTCACTGAAGCTTTCTTT. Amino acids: CASSLTQGAVTEAFF. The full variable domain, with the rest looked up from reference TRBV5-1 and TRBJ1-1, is KAGVTQTPRYLIKTRGQQVTLSCSPISGHRSVSWYQQTPGQGLQFLFEYFSETQRNKGNFPGRFSGRQFSNSRSEMNVSTLELGDSALYLCASSLTQGAVTEAFFGQGTRLTVV.

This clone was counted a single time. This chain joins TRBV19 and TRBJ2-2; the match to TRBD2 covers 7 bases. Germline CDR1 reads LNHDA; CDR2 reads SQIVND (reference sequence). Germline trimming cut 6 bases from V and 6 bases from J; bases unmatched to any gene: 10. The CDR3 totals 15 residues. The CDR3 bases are TGTGCCAGTAGCCCATACGGCGGGAGTGCCGGGGAGCTGTTTTTT. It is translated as CASSPYGGSAGELFF.